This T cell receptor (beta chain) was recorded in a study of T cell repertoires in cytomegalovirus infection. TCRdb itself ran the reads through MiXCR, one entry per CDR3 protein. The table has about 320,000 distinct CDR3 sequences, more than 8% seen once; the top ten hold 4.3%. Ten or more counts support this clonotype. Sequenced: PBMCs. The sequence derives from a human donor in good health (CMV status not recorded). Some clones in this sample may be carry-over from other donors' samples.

CDR3 residues: CASSIVGTSFNEQFF. CDR3 nucleotide sequence: TGTGCCAGTAGTATAGTCGGGACTAGCTTCAATGAGCAGTTCTTC. This chain links TRBV19 with TRBJ2-1; the match to TRBD2 covers 9 bases. The CDR3 has 15 residues. CDR1 LNHDA and CDR2 SQIVND come from the germline V gene (reference sequence). J was trimmed by 6 bases and V by 1 base; bases with no gene match: 4.